A few counts support the clone carrying this T cell receptor (beta chain). What it recognizes is unknown. The isolated RNA, all of it, was reverse transcribed, so expressed TCRB transcripts were what got sequenced. Here immunoSEQ multiplex PCR was the method, and the copy in TCRdb shows in-frame clones only, minus some. The table includes roughly 230,000 clones, 9.6% detected once. The data are from a study of beta chain features in type 1 diabetes. The study's findings and limits: Among patients with Type 1 diabetes, TCRB CDR3s were moderately but significantly shorter in every one of the four CD4+ subsets. A definitive answer on HLA type influencing TCRB rearrangement was not reached here.

The specimen was naive CD4+ T cells from blood. This receptor was obtained from a woman aged 18-29 years in good health.

This chain's CDR3 is CASSDGTSRYNEQFF. The CDR3 coding sequence is TGTGCCAGCAGCGATGGGACTAGCCGTTACAATGAGCAGTTCTTC. The chain combines TRBV7-2 with TRBJ2-1, with 9 bases identical to TRBD2. The CDR3 length is 15 residues. Trimming cost V 5 bases and J 4 bases; bases outside gene matches: 6. Germline CDR1 reads SGHTA; CDR2 reads FQGNSA.